Following are 7 T cell receptor beta chains from one sample sequenced in a study of cytomegalovirus exposure and HLA in healthy donors. 60 Vbeta and 13 Jbeta primers were used in PCR. Generated by immunoSEQ multiplex PCR, the TCRdb table keeps only in-frame clones and is missing some. This table has 65,000 to 90,000 clones, approximately 82% appearing once. Sequenced material: PBMCs. The source is a young man in good health and CMV-seronegative.

This clone was counted only a few times. This specimen includes other DNA sequences encoding the same CDR3. The chain is built from TRBV4-2 and TRBJ2-6, with 9 bases fitting TRBD1. The V and J ends lost 2 bases and 0 bases, in that order; junction bases with no gene match: 11. The CDR3 loop spans 20 amino acids. Looked up from germline, CDR1 is LGHNA and CDR2 is YNFKEQ. The CDR3 bases are TGTGCCAGCAGCCAACGTCTGATCGCACAGGGGGCCTCTGGGGCCAACGTCCTGACTTTC. Its translation: CASSQRLIAQGASGANVLTF.

The chain couples TRBV19 to TRBJ1-1, with 7 bases identical to TRBD1. V was clipped by 3 bases and J by 8 bases; unmatched bases: 9. Germline lookup yields CDR1 LNHDA and CDR2 SQIVND (reference sequence). This CDR3 has 14 residues. This chain's CDR3 is CASSMLIRGHEAFF. CDR3 nucleotide sequence: TGTGCCAGTAGTATGCTGATAAGGGGGCACGAAGCTTTCTTT.

The V gene is TRBV27, the J gene TRBJ2-3; D remains unclear. V was pared by 3 bases and J by 4 bases, with 14 bases between. The CDR3 sequence is 15 residues long. CDR1 MNHEY and CDR2 SMNVEV come from the germline V gene (reference sequence). The CDR3 coding sequence is TGTGCCAGCAGTTTCTCCCTCTATCGGGCAGATACGCAGTATTTT. Translation gives CASSFSLYRADTQYF.

In DNA form, the CDR3 reads TGTGCCAGTAGTAGGCCCGGGACTGAGTTCTACGAGCAGTACTTC. It specifies CASSRPGTEFYEQYF. The chain links TRBV19 to TRBJ2-7; a weak D match, TRBD2 (6 bases). Germline V lookup: CDR1 LNHDA, CDR2 SQIVND (reference sequence). The CDR3 extends over 15 amino acids. Trimming left V 4 bases short and J 3 bases short, with 16 bases between.

The chain has TRBV29-1 and TRBJ2-6; no definite D call. V lost 3 bases, J lost 2 bases, and 23 bases lay in between. There are 19 residues in the CDR3. Germline loops: CDR1 SQVTM, CDR2 ANQGSEA. The CDR3 region has the DNA TGCAGCGTTGAGTTTCCCTTTACAAAGCCTGGAGCTGGGGCCAACGTCCTGACTTTC. Amino acid sequence: CSVEFPFTKPGAGANVLTF.

The V gene is TRBV6-6, the J gene TRBJ1-2; 10 bases are a match to TRBD1. This CDR3 is 15 amino acids long. Germline assignment: CDR1 MNHNY and CDR2 SVGAGI (reference sequence). The ends lost 5 bases at V and 3 bases at J; junction bases unmatched: 6. The DNA for the CDR3 is TGTGCCAGCAGTACAACCGGGACAGGGGACTATGGCTACACCTTC. Its protein is CASSTTGTGDYGYTF.

CDR3 sequence (DNA): TGTGCCAGCAGCTTAAGTGTCACTCCCTACAATGAGCAGTTCTTC. Protein product: CASSLSVTPYNEQFF. The chain recombines TRBV7-3 with TRBJ2-1, with unresolved D. CDR3 size: 15 residues. Per germline, CDR1 SGHTA and CDR2 FQGTGA. The V end lost 1 base, the J end lost 2 bases, and 9 bases lay between the germline ends.